Sequencing of this TCR beta chain was carried out in a study of shared clonotypes between healthy human individuals. Study-level points and caveats: Shared across a few donors were about 4.6% of the naive CD4 clonotypes.

TCRdb's table, derived via immunoSEQ multiplex PCR, lists solely in-frame clones and lacks some. The table lists more than 550,000 clones, less than 95% of them singletons. Points on this clone: No antigen is known for it.

The source material was memory CD8+ T cells from PBMCs. Subset defined: CD45RO+ cells pooled with CCR7-negative TemRA cells. This receptor was taken from a man between 18 and 35 years old in good health. Some clones in this sample may be carry-over from other donors' samples.

CDR3 sequence: CASRTGNNEQFF. The CDR3 nucleotides read TGCGCCAGCAGGACTGGGAACAATGAGCAGTTCTTC. This chain links TRBV5-1 with TRBJ2-1; D is unresolved. This CDR3 comprises 12 residues. Trimming shortened V by 5 bases and J by 5 bases, and 8 bases separated the two germline ends. The V gene's germline CDR1 is SGHRS and CDR2 YFSETQ.